The sequence of this T cell receptor (beta chain) was determined in a study of immune evolution from preneoplasia to lung adenocarcinoma. Whole-study findings and limits: Top clone frequencies peaked in normal lung, apparently declining through invasive adenocarcinoma. Highest clonality occurred in KRAS-mutant, not EGFR-mutant or double wild-type, nodules.

Two lung cancer pathologists independently confirmed each histologic diagnosis. TCRdb's table, derived via immunoSEQ multiplex PCR, lists solely in-frame clones and lacks some. The sample contains some 11,000 clones, more than 70% of which appear only once. Germline CDR1 reads SGHVS; CDR2 reads FQNEAQ. Between the trimmed V and J ends, which lost 3 bases and 3 bases, there was a span of 2 bases. The CDR3 extends over 12 amino acids. For this clone: Its specificity is unknown.

The sequencing sample was made of FFPE minimally invasive lung adenocarcinoma tissue. The receptor was derived from a person between 65 and 80 years old with lung adenocarcinoma. This rearrangement joins TRBV7-8 to TRBJ2-2; D is unclear. CDR3 sequence reads: CASSLDTGELFF. The DNA for the CDR3 is TGTGCCAGCAGCTTGGACACCGGGGAGCTGTTTTTT.